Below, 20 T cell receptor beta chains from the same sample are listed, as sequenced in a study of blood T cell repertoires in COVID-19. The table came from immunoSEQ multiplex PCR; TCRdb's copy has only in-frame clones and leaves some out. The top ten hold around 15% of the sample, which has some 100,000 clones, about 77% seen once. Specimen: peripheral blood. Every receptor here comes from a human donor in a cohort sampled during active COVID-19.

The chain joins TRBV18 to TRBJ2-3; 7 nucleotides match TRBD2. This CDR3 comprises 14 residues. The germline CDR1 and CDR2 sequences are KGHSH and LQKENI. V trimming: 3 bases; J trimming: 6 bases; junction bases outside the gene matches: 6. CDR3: CASSPSGWIDTQYF. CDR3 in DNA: TGTGCCAGCTCACCTAGCGGGTGGATTGATACGCAGTATTTT.

The CDR3, as DNA: TGTGCCAGCAGCTCTCGGGACAATTGGGGGAAACTGTTTTTT. This sequence encodes CASSSRDNWGKLFF. V and J are TRBV7-8 and TRBJ1-4; possible D gene TRBD1, 6 bases. CDR1 and CDR2 from the germline V gene are SGHVS and FQNEAQ. The V gene lost 4 bases and the J gene lost 11 bases, with 17 bases spanning the gap. The CDR3 runs 14 residues.

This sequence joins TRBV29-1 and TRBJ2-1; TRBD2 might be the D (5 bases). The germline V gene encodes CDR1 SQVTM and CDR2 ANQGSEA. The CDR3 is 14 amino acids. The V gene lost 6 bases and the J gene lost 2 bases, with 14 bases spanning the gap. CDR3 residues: CSVAGLTAYNEQFF. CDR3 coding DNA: TGCAGCGTCGCGGGCCTAACCGCCTACAATGAGCAGTTCTTC.

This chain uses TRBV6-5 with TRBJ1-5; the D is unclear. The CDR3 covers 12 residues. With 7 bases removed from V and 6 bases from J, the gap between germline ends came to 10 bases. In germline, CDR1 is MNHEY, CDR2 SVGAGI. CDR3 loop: CASTIEVQPQHF. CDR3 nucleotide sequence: TGTGCCAGCACCATAGAGGTTCAGCCCCAGCATTTT.

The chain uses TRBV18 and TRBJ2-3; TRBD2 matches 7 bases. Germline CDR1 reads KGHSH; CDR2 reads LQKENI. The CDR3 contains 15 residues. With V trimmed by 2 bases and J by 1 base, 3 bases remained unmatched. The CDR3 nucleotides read TGTGCCAGCTCACCAGGGGAGGGTCGCACAGATACGCAGTATTTT. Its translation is CASSPGEGRTDTQYF.

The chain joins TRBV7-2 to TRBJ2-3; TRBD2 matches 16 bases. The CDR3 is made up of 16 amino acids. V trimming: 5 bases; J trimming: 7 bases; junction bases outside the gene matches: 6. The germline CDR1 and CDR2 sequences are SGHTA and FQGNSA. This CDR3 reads CASSQGLAGGANTQYF. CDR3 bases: TGTGCCAGCAGCCAGGGACTAGCGGGGGGGGCAAATACGCAGTATTTT.

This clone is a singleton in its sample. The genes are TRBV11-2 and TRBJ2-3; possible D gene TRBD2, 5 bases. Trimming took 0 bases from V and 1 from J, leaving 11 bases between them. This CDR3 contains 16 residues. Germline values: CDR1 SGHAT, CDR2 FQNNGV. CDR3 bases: TGTGCCAGCAGCTTAGATCGTACCGGGGGCACAGATACGCAGTATTTT. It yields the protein CASSLDRTGGTDTQYF.

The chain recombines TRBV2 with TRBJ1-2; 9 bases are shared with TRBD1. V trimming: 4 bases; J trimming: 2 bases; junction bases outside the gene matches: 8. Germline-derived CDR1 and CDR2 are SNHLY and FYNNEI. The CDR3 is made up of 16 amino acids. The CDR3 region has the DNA TGTGCCAGCAGTGTTATACAGGGGGCAGGGAACTATGGCTACACCTTC. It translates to CASSVIQGAGNYGYTF. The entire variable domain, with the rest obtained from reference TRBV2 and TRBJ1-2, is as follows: EPEVTQTPSHQVTQMGQEVILRCVPISNHLYFYWYRQILGQKVEFLVSFYNNEISEKSEIFDDQFSVERPDGSNFTLKIRSTKLEDSAMYFCASSVIQGAGNYGYTFGSGTRLTVV.

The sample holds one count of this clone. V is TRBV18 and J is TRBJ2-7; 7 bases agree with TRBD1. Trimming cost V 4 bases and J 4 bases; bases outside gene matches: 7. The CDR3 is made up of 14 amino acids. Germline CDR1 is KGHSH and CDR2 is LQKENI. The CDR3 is CASSLRQGSYEQYF. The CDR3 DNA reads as TGTGCCAGCTCACTAAGACAGGGTAGTTACGAGCAGTACTTC. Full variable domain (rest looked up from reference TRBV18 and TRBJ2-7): NAGVMQNPRHLVRRRGQEARLRCSPMKGHSHVYWYRQLPEEGLKFMVYLQKENIIDESGMPKERFSAEFPKEGPSILRIQQVVRGDSAAYFCASSLRQGSYEQYFGPGTRLTVT.

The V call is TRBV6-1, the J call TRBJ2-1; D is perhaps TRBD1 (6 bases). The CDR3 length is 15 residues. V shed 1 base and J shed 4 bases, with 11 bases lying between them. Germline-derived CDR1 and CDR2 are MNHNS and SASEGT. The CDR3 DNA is TGTGCCAGCAGTGAAGACGGGACAATTTACAATGAGCAGTTCTTC. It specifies CASSEDGTIYNEQFF.

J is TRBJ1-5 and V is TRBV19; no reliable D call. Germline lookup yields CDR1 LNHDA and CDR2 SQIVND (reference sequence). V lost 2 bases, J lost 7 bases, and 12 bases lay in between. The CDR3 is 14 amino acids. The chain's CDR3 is CASSISSGDQPQHF. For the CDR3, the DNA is TGTGCCAGTAGTATATCGTCGGGAGACCAGCCCCAGCATTTT.

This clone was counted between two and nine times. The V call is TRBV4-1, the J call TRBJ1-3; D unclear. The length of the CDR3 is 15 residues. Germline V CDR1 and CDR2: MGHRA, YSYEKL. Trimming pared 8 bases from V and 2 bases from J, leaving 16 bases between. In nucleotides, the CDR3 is TGCGCCAGCCAGCGTTTTCGGGAACCTGGAAACACCATATATTTT. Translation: CASQRFREPGNTIYF.

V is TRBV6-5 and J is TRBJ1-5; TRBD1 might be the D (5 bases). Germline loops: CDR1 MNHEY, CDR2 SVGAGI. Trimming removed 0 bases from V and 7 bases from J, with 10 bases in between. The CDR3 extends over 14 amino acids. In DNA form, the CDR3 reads TGTGCCAGCAGTTACTCGGGGGGAGGGCAGCCCCAGCATTTT. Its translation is CASSYSGGGQPQHF.

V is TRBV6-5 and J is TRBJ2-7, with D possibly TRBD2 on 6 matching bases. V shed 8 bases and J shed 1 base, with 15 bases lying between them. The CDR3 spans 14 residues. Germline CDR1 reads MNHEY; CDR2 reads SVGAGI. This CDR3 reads CASGRWDSSYEQYF. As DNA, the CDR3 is TGTGCCAGCGGGAGATGGGACTCATCCTACGAGCAGTACTTC.

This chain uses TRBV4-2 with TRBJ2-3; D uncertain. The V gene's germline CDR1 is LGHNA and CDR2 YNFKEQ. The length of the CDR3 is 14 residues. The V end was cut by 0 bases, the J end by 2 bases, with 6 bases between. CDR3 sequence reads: CASSQDTDTDTQYF. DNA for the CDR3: TGTGCCAGCAGCCAAGATACAGACACAGATACGCAGTATTTT.

This CDR3 reads CASTTGGRGNTDTQYF. The CDR3 nucleotides read TGTGCCAGCACAACAGGGGGGCGGGGGAACACAGATACGCAGTATTTT. V is TRBV5-4 and J is TRBJ2-3; a possible D gene is TRBD1 (8 bases). Germline V gene sequence: CDR1 SGHNT, CDR2 YYREEE (reference sequence). V dropped 6 bases and J dropped 2 bases, with 19 bases sitting between them. The CDR3 covers 16 residues.

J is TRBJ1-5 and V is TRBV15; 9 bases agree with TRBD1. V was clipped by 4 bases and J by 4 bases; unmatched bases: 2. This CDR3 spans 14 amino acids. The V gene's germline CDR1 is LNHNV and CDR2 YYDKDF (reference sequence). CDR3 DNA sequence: TGTGCCACCAGCAAGGACAGGGGTAATCAGCCCCAGCATTTT. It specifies CATSKDRGNQPQHF.

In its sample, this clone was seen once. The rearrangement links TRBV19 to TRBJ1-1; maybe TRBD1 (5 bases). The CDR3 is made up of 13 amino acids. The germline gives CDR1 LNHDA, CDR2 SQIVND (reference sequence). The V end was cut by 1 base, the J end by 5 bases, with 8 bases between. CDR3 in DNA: TGTGCCAGTAGTATAGGGAAGGGGACTGAAGCTTTCTTT. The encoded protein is CASSIGKGTEAFF.

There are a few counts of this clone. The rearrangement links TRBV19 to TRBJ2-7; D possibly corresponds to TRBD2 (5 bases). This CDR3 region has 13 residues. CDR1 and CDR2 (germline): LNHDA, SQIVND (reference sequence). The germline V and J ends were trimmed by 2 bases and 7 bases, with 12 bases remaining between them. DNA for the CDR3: TGTGCCAGTAGTATACAGCGCGGGCGAGAGCAGTACTTC. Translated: CASSIQRGREQYF.

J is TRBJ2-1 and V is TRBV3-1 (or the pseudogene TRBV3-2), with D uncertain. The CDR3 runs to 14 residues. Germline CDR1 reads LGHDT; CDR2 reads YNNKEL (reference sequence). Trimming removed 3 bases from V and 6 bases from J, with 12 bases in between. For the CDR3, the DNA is TGTGCCAGCAGCCACCTCTCCTTTTTCAATGAGCAGTTCTTC. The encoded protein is CASSHLSFFNEQFF.